These T cell receptor beta chains were read from a single sample in a study of blood T cells in healthy people across ages. TCRdb itself ran the 5' RACE reads through MiXCR, one entry per CDR3 protein. Here the sample spans fewer than 1,000,000 distinct CDR3 sequences, under 45% being singletons. The sequenced material came from blood. The receptors stem from a man in his fifties or sixties in good health. Both conserved end residues are part of each CDR3. The D gene is left open where the match is weak. Some rows have no size entry. The others give once, few or many, or a class for an expanded clone.

clone size: NA; D gene: NA; V gene: TRBV10-3; J gene: TRBJ1-1; CDR3 DNA: TGTGCCATCAGTGGGGGTTCCGCCAGGGGAAACACTGAAGCTTTCTTT; CDR3 protein: CAISGGSARGNTEAFF
clone size: NA; D gene: TRBD1; V gene: TRBV5-1; J gene: TRBJ1-2; CDR3 DNA: TGCGCCAGCAGCCCGGACAGGGGGGTCTACACCTTC; CDR3 protein: CASSPDRGVYTF
clone size: NA; D gene: NA; V gene: TRBV11-2; J gene: TRBJ2-2; CDR3 DNA: TGTGCCAGCAGCTTAGTCCAGGGACTCGCCGGGGAGCTGTTTTTT; CDR3 protein: CASSLVQGLAGELFF
clone size: many; D gene: TRBD1; V gene: TRBV10-3; J gene: TRBJ1-2; CDR3 DNA: TGTGCCATCAGTGACCCAAGGAGTGCAGGGGGCCCTCGGGCGACTAACTATGGCTACACCTTC; CDR3 protein: CAISDPRSAGGPRATNYGYTF
clone size: few; D gene: NA; V gene: TRBV27; J gene: TRBJ2-7; CDR3 DNA: TGTGCCAGCATCGCCAAGGGAACAGCCTCCTACGAGCAGTACTTC; CDR3 protein: CASIAKGTASYEQYF
clone size: many; D gene: NA; V gene: TRBV9; J gene: TRBJ2-2; CDR3 DNA: TGTGCCAGCAGCGTCGAGGACCATCTGGCCGGGGAGCTGTTTTTT; CDR3 protein: CASSVEDHLAGELFF
clone size: NA; D gene: NA; V gene: TRBV7-9; J gene: TRBJ2-5; CDR3 DNA: TGTGCCAGCAGCCAATCCTTTGGGACTCCCAATGAGACCCAGTACTTC; CDR3 protein: CASSQSFGTPNETQYF
clone size: NA; D gene: TRBD1; V gene: TRBV12-3/TRBV12-4; J gene: TRBJ2-1; CDR3 DNA: TGTGCCAGCAGTTACAACGGACAGGACAATGAGCAGTTCTTC; CDR3 protein: CASSYNGQDNEQFF
clone size: few; D gene: NA; V gene: TRBV7-2; J gene: TRBJ2-7; CDR3 DNA: TGTGCCAGCAGCGTAGCACAAAACTACGAGCAGTACTTC; CDR3 protein: CASSVAQNYEQYF
clone size: NA; D gene: NA; V gene: TRBV20-1; J gene: TRBJ1-3; CDR3 DNA: TGCAGTGCCCGGGGGCATACAAAGGGAAACACCATATATTTT; CDR3 protein: CSARGHTKGNTIYF
clone size: NA; D gene: NA; V gene: TRBV29-1; J gene: TRBJ2-2; CDR3 DNA: TGCAGCGTTGAAGGGAACACCGGGGGGCTGTTTTTT; CDR3 protein: CSVEGNTGGLFF
clone size: once; D gene: NA; V gene: TRBV7-2; J gene: TRBJ2-4; CDR3 DNA: TGTGTCAGCAGCCCAAGCTGGGCCAAAAACATTCAGTACTTC; CDR3 protein: CVSSPSWAKNIQYF
clone size: NA; D gene: TRBD1; V gene: TRBV6-2/TRBV6-3; J gene: TRBJ2-7; CDR3 DNA: TGTGCCAGCAGTTACCGACAGGGCAGAACCCACGAGCAGTACTTC; CDR3 protein: CASSYRQGRTHEQYF
clone size: NA; D gene: TRBD1; V gene: TRBV7-6; J gene: TRBJ2-7; CDR3 DNA: TGTGCCAGCAGTCCTTCCAGGGGGCGAAGCTCCTACGAGCAGTACTTC; CDR3 protein: CASSPSRGRSSYEQYF
clone size: few; D gene: NA; V gene: TRBV20-1; J gene: TRBJ2-5; CDR3 DNA: TGCAGTGCTAGAGTAGCCAACCAAGAGACCCAGTACTTC; CDR3 protein: CSARVANQETQYF
clone size: few; D gene: TRBD2; V gene: TRBV6-2/TRBV6-3; J gene: TRBJ2-5; CDR3 DNA: TGTGCCAGCAGTTACCGTGGTCGCGGGGGTAACCAGGAGACCCAGTACTTC; CDR3 protein: CASSYRGRGGNQETQYF
clone size: few; D gene: NA; V gene: TRBV6-4; J gene: TRBJ2-1; CDR3 DNA: TGTGCCAGCAGTCCCCGGGCCCAATCCACCTACAATGAGCAGTTCTTC; CDR3 protein: CASSPRAQSTYNEQFF
clone size: few; D gene: TRBD1; V gene: TRBV9; J gene: TRBJ1-2; CDR3 DNA: TGTGCCAGTAGCGTAGGACAGGGGGACAACTATGGCTACACCTTC; CDR3 protein: CASSVGQGDNYGYTF
clone size: few; D gene: TRBD2; V gene: TRBV7-2; J gene: TRBJ2-1; CDR3 DNA: TGTGCCAGCAGCTCCGGCGGGACTACCCCCTACAATGAGCAGTTCTTC; CDR3 protein: CASSSGGTTPYNEQFF
clone size: NA; D gene: NA; V gene: TRBV20-1; J gene: TRBJ2-5; CDR3 DNA: TGCAGTGCTAGAGCAGGAACCGAAGAGACCCAGTACTTC; CDR3 protein: CSARAGTEETQYF
clone size: NA; D gene: TRBD1; V gene: TRBV4-3; J gene: TRBJ1-2; CDR3 DNA: TGCGCCAGCAGCCAAGTCGCCAGGGGGTGGGATGGCTACACCTTC; CDR3 protein: CASSQVARGWDGYTF
clone size: few; D gene: NA; V gene: TRBV6-2/TRBV6-3; J gene: TRBJ2-1; CDR3 DNA: TGTGCCAGCAGTTACTCATCGACGGATAGCTTCGGCAATGAGCAGTTCTTC; CDR3 protein: CASSYSSTDSFGNEQFF
clone size: NA; D gene: NA; V gene: TRBV6-2/TRBV6-3; J gene: TRBJ2-7; CDR3 DNA: TGTGCCAGCAGGGGCTCCTACAATGAGCAGTACTTC; CDR3 protein: CASRGSYNEQYF
clone size: NA; D gene: NA; V gene: TRBV2; J gene: TRBJ2-7; CDR3 DNA: TGTGCCAGCAGTGAGGAAGTCTACGAGCAGTACTTC; CDR3 protein: CASSEEVYEQYF
clone size: few; D gene: NA; V gene: TRBV4-3; J gene: TRBJ1-1; CDR3 DNA: TGCGCCAGCAGCCAAGATCAGTACTCTACGACTGAAGCTTTCTTT; CDR3 protein: CASSQDQYSTTEAFF
clone size: NA; D gene: NA; V gene: TRBV2; J gene: TRBJ2-5; CDR3 DNA: TGTGCCAGCAGTGATCAGGGTATCTCCTACAATGAGCAGTACTTC; CDR3 protein: CASSDQGISYNEQYF
clone size: few; D gene: TRBD2; V gene: TRBV15; J gene: TRBJ2-1; CDR3 DNA: TGTGCCACCAGACCCCCGGGGGGGGCTTCCTACAATGAGCAGTTCTTC; CDR3 protein: CATRPPGGASYNEQFF
clone size: NA; D gene: NA; V gene: TRBV15; J gene: TRBJ2-4; CDR3 DNA: TGTGCCACCAGCAGGGGGGTGGCCCTAAACATTCAGTACTTC; CDR3 protein: CATSRGVALNIQYF
clone size: NA; D gene: NA; V gene: TRBV20-1; J gene: TRBJ2-3; CDR3 DNA: TGCAGTGCTACAGACAGGCGTGTCGATACGCAGTATTTT; CDR3 protein: CSATDRRVDTQYF
clone size: NA; D gene: NA; V gene: TRBV12-3/TRBV12-4; J gene: TRBJ1-5; CDR3 DNA: TGTGCCAGCAGCCTGTCCCGGGACTGGTTCCGTCAGCCCCAGCATTTT; CDR3 protein: CASSLSRDWFRQPQHF
clone size: NA; D gene: TRBD1; V gene: TRBV27; J gene: TRBJ2-1; CDR3 DNA: TGTGCCAGCAGGGGCCGGGACAGGGTTAATGAGCAGTTCTTC; CDR3 protein: CASRGRDRVNEQFF
clone size: NA; D gene: TRBD2; V gene: TRBV29-1; J gene: TRBJ2-1; CDR3 DNA: TGCAGCGTAGTGAATAGCGGGGACTTTTACAATGAGCAGTTCTTC; CDR3 protein: CSVVNSGDFYNEQFF
clone size: few; D gene: NA; V gene: TRBV4-1; J gene: TRBJ2-5; CDR3 DNA: TGCGCCAGCAGCCAGATCGGGAAGCCCCTAGGGGAGACCCAGTACTTC; CDR3 protein: CASSQIGKPLGETQYF
clone size: few; D gene: TRBD2; V gene: TRBV6-6; J gene: TRBJ2-1; CDR3 DNA: TGTGCCAGCAGCCGAACTAGCGGGGGGCCGTATGAGCAGTTCTTC; CDR3 protein: CASSRTSGGPYEQFF
clone size: NA; D gene: TRBD2; V gene: TRBV6-5; J gene: TRBJ2-5; CDR3 DNA: TGTGCTAGCAGTTATACGAAGCGGGGGGACCAAGAGACCCAGTACTTC; CDR3 protein: CASSYTKRGDQETQYF
clone size: NA; D gene: NA; V gene: TRBV5-1; J gene: TRBJ2-1; CDR3 DNA: TGCGCCAGCAGCTTGGGAAGGGCCTCCTACAATGAGCAGTTCTTC; CDR3 protein: CASSLGRASYNEQFF
clone size: NA; D gene: TRBD1; V gene: TRBV4-1; J gene: TRBJ2-3; CDR3 DNA: TGCGCCAGCAGCCAGCCCACAGGGGGTCATACGCAGTATTTT; CDR3 protein: CASSQPTGGHTQYF
clone size: NA; D gene: NA; V gene: TRBV20-1; J gene: TRBJ2-7; CDR3 DNA: TGCAGTTCACTCCCCTTGTTGCCTTGGACGGGCCCCTACGAGCAGTACTTC; CDR3 protein: CSSLPLLPWTGPYEQYF
clone size: NA; D gene: NA; V gene: TRBV6-5; J gene: TRBJ2-6; CDR3 DNA: TGTGCCAGCAGTTCGGACGGACAGCTCTCTGGGGCCAACGTCCTGACTTTC; CDR3 protein: CASSSDGQLSGANVLTF